This TCR beta chain stems from a study of blood T cell repertoires in COVID-19. Authors' analysis steps: For nucleated cells, counts were estimated from reference gene primer amplification. The table came from immunoSEQ multiplex PCR; TCRdb's copy has only in-frame clones and leaves some out. D and trimming were read from the DNA, whereas the V and J calls and clone size are those reported in that table. Of 190,000 or so clones listed, 94% are singletons. The CDR3 extends over 16 amino acids. Germline trimming cut 4 bases from V and 4 bases from J; bases unmatched to any gene: 9. The germline V gene encodes CDR1 SGHRS and CDR2 YFSETQ.

The sample taken for sequencing was peripheral blood. The chain joins TRBV5-1 to TRBJ2-7; TRBD1 aligns across 12 bases. This TCR derives from a man aged 25 to 45 with COVID-19, enrolled during active disease. CDR3 in amino acids: CASSPGTGGAGYEQYF. DNA for the CDR3: TGCGCCAGCAGCCCAGGGACAGGGGGCGCAGGATACGAGCAGTACTTC. Using reference TRBV5-1 and TRBJ2-7 for the parts outside the CDR3, the full variable domain is KAGVTQTPRYLIKTRGQQVTLSCSPISGHRSVSWYQQTPGQGLQFLFEYFSETQRNKGNFPGRFSGRQFSNSRSEMNVSTLELGDSALYLCASSPGTGGAGYEQYFGPGTRLTVT.